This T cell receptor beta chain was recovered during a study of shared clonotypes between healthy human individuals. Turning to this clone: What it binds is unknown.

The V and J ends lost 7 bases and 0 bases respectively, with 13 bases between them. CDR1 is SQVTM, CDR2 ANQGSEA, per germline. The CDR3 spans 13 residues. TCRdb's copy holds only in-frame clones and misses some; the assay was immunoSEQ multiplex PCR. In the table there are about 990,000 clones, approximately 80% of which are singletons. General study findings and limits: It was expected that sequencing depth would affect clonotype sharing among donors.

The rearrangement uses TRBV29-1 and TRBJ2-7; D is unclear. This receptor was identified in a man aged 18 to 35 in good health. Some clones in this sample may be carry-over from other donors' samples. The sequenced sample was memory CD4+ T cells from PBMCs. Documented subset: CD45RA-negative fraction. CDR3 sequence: CSAFPQNSYEQYF. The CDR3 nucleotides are TGCAGCGCTTTCCCGCAGAACTCCTACGAGCAGTACTTC.